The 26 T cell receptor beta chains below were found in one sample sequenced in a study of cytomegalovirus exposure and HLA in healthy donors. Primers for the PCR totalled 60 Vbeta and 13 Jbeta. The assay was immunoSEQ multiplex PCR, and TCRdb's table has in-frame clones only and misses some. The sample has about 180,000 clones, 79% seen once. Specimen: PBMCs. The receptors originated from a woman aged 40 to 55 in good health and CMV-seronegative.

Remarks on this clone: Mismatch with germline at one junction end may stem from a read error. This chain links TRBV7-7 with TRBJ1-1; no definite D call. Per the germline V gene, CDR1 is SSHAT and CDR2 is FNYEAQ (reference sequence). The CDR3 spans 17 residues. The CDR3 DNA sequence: TGTGCTAGCAGCCGACGACGGCAGCGGATGACGAACACTGAAGCTTTCTTT. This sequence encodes CASSRRRQRMTNTEAFF.

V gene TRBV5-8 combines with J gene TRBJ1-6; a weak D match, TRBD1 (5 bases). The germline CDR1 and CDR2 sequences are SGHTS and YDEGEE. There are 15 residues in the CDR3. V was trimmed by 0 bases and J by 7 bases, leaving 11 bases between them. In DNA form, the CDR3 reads TGTGCCAGCAGCTTGGTCGCAGGGTCAAATTCACCCCTCCACTTT. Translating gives CASSLVAGSNSPLHF.

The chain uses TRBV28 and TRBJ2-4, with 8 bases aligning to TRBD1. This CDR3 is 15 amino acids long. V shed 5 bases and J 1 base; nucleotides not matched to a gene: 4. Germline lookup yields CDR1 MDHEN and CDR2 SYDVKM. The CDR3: CASSRQGSAKNIQYF. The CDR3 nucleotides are TGTGCCAGCAGTCGACAGGGGTCGGCCAAAAACATTCAGTACTTC.

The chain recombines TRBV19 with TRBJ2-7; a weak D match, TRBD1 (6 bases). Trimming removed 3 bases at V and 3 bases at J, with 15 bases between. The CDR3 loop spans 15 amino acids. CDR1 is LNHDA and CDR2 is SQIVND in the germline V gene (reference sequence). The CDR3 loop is CASSMVGTPRYEQYF. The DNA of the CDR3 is TGTGCCAGTAGTATGGTCGGGACACCCCGCTACGAGCAGTACTTC.

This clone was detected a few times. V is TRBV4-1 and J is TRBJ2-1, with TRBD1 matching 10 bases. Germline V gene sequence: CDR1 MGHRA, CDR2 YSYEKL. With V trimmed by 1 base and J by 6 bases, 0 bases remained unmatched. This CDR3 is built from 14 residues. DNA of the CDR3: TGCGCCAGCAGCCAAGGGACAGGGGGCAATGAGCAGTTCTTC. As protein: CASSQGTGGNEQFF.

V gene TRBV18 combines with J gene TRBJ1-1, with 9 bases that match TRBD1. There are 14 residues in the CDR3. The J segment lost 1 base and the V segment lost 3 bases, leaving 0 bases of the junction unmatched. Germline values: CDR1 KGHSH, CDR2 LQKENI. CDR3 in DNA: TGTGCCAGCTCACCGGACAGGGGGAACACTGAAGCTTTCTTT. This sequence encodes CASSPDRGNTEAFF.

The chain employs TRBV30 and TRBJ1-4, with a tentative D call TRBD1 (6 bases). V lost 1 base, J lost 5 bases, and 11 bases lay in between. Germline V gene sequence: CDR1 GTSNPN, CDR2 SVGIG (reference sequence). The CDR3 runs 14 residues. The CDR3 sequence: CAWSAGTLNEKLFF. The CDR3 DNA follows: TGTGCCTGGAGTGCAGGGACACTCAATGAAAAACTGTTTTTT.

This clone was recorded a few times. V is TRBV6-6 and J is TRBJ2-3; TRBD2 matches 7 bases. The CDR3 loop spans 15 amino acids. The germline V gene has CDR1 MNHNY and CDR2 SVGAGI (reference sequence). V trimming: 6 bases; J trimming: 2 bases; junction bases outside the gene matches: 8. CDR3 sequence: CASRMTSPPTDTQYF. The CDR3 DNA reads TGTGCCAGCAGGATGACTAGCCCCCCCACAGATACGCAGTATTTT.

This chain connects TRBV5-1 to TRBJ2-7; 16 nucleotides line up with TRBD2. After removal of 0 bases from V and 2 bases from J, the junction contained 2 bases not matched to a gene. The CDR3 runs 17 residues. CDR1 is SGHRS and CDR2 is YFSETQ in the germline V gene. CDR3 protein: CASSLAGTSGGAYEQYF. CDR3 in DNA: TGCGCCAGCAGCTTGGCCGGGACTAGCGGGGGGGCCTACGAGCAGTACTTC.

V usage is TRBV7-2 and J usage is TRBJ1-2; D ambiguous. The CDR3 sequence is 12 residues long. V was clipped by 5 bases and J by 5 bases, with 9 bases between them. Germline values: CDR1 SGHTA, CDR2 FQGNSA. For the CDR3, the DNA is TGTGCCAGCAGCCCCGGGGTATATGGCTACACCTTC. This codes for CASSPGVYGYTF. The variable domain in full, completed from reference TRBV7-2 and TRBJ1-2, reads GAGVSQSPSNKVTEKGKDVELRCDPISGHTALYWYRQSLGQGLEFLIYFQGNSAPDKSGLPSDRFSAERTGGSVSTLTIQRTQQEDSAVYLCASSPGVYGYTFGSGTRLTVV.

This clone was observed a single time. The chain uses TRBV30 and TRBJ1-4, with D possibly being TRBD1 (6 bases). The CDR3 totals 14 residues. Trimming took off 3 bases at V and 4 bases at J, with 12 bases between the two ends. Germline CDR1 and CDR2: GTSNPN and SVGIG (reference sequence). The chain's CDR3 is CAWRTRGFNEKLFF. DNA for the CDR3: TGTGCCTGGAGAACCAGGGGATTTAATGAAAAACTGTTTTTT. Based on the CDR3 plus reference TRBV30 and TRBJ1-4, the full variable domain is SQTIHQWPATLVQPVGSPLSLECTVEGTSNPNLYWYRQAAGRGLQLLFYSVGIGQISSEVPQNLSASRPQDRQFILSSKKLLLSDSGFYLCAWRTRGFNEKLFFGSGTQLSVL.

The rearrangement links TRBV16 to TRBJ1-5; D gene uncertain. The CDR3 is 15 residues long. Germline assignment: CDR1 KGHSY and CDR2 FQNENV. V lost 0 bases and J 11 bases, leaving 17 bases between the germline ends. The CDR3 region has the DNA TGTGCCAGCAGCCAATCGGAGACGGCCTTGACGGCCCAGCATTTT. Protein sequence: CASSQSETALTAQHF.

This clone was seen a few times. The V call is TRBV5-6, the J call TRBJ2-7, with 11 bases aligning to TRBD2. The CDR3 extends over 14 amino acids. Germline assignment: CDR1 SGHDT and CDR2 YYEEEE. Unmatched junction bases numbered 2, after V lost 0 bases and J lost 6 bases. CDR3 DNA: TGTGCCAGCAGCTTGGGTCTAGCGGGGGGCGAGCAGTACTTC. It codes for CASSLGLAGGEQYF.

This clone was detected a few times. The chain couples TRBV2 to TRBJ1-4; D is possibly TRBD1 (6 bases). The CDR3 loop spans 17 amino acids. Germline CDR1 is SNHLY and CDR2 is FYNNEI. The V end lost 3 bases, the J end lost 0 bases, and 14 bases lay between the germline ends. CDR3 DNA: TGTGCCAGCAGTGAGCCTACAGGGCGTGCAACTAATGAAAAACTGTTTTTT. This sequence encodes CASSEPTGRATNEKLFF.

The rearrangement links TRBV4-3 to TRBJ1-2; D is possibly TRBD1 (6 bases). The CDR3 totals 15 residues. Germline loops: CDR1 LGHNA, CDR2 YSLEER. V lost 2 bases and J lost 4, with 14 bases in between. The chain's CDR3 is CASSQKRGALYGYTF. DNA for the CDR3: TGCGCCAGCAGCCAAAAGCGGGGGGCCCTCTATGGCTACACCTTC.

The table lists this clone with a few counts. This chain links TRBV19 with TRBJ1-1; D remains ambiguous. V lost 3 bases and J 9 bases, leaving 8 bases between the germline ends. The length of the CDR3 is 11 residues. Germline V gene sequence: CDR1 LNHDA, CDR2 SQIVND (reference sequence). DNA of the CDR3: TGTGCCAGTAGTATTCTAGGCAAAGCTTTCTTT. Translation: CASSILGKAFF.

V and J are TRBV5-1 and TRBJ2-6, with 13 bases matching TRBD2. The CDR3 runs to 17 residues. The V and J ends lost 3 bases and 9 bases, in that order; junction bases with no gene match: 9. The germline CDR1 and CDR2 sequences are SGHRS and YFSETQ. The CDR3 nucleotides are TGCGCCAGCAGCTCAGGACAGGGGACTAGCGGGAACAACGTCCTGACTTTC. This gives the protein CASSSGQGTSGNNVLTF.

CDR3 sequence: CASSLALVTDTQYF. Written as DNA, the CDR3 is TGTGCCAGCAGCTTGGCACTAGTTACAGATACGCAGTATTTT. This chain joins TRBV5-4 and TRBJ2-3, with D perhaps TRBD2 (5 bases). The CDR3 has 14 amino acids. V was pared by 0 bases and J by 3 bases, with 8 bases between. Germline values: CDR1 SGHNT, CDR2 YYREEE (reference sequence).

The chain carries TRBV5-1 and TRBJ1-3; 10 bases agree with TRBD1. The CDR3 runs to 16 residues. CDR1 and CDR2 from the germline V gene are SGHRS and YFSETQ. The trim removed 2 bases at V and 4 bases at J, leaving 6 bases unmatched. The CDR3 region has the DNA TGCGCCAGCAGCTTTGGAGACAGGGGGCGAGGAAACACCATATATTTT. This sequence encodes CASSFGDRGRGNTIYF.

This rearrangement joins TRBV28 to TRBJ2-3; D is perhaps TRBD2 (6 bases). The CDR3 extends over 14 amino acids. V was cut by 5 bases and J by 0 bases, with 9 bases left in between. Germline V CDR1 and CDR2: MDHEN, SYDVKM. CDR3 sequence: CASSPGSSTDTQYF. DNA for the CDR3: TGTGCCAGCAGTCCCGGGAGTAGCACAGATACGCAGTATTTT.

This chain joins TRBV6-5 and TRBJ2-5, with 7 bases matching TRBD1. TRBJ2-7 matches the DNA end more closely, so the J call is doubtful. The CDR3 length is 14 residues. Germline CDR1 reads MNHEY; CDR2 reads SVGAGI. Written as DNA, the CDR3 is TGTGCCAGCAGTTCGACAGGGAGCTCCTACGAGCAGTACTTC. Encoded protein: CASSSTGSSYEQYF.

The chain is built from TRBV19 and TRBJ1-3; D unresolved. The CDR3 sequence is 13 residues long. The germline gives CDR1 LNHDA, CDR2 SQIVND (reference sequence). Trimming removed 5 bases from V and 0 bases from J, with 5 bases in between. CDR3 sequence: CASSGSSGNTIYF. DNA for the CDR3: TGTGCCAGTAGTGGCAGCTCTGGAAACACCATATATTTT.

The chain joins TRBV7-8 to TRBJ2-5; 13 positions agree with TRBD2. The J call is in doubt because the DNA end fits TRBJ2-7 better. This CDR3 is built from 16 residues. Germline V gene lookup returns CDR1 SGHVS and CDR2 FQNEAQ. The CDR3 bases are TGTGCCAGCAGCCCAGGACTAGCGGGAGCGATCTACGAGCAGTACTTC. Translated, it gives CASSPGLAGAIYEQYF.

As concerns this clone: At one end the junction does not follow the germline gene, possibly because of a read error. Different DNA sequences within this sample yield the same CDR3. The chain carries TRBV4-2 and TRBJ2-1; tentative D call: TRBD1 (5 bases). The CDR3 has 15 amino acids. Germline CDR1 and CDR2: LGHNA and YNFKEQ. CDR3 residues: CASSLDSVTYNEQFF. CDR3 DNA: TGTGCCAGTAGCCTTGACAGTGTTACCTACAATGAGCAGTTCTTC.

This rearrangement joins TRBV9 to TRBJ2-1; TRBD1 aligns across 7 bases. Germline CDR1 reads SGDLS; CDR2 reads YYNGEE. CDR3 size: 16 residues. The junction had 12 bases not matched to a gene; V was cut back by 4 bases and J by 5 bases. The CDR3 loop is CASSSRGQVPNNEQFF. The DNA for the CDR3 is TGTGCCAGCAGCTCCCGCGGACAGGTACCTAACAATGAGCAGTTCTTC.

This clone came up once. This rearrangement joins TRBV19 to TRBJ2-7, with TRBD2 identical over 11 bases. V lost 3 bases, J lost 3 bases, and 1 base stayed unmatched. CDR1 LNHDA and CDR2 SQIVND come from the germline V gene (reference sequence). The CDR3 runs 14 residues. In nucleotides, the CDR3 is TGTGCCAGTAGTATTACTAGCGGGAGCTACGAGCAGTACTTC. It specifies CASSITSGSYEQYF.